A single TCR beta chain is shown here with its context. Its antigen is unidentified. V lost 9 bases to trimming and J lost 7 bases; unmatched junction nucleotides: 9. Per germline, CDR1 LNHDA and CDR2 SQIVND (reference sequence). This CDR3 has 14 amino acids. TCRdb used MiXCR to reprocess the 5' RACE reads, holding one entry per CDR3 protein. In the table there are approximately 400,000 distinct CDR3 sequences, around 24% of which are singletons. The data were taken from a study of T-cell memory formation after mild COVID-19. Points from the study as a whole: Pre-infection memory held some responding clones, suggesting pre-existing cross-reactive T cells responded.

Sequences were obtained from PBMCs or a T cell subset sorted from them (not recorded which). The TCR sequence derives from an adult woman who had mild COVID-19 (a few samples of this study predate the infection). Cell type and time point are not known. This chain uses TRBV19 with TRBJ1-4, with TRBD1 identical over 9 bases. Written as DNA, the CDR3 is TGTGCCAGCCGCTCCGGGACAGGGAGTGAAAAACTGTTTTTT. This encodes CASRSGTGSEKLFF.